These T cell receptor beta chains were read from a single sample in a study of blood T cells in healthy people across ages. TCRdb re-derived calls from the 5' RACE reads in MiXCR, one entry per CDR3 protein. The sample includes 700,000 to 850,000 distinct CDR3 sequences, around 34% of them seen just once. Material: blood. These receptors originate from a man between 18 and 29 years old in good health. Each CDR3 is given with its conserved first and last residue. The order of the fields is D gene, V gene, J gene, clone size, CDR3 DNA, CDR3 protein. The D gene is left open where the match is weak. Rows may omit the clone size; those that give it use once, few, many or a size class.

>-|TRBV6-6|TRBJ2-5|-
TGTGCCAGCAGTTACGGAGCTCCTGAGCAGTACTTC
CASSYGAPEQYF
>-|TRBV7-2|TRBJ1-6|-
TGTGCCAGCAGCTTAGCGGGGGCCAACTGGGCCCTCCACTTT
CASSLAGANWALHF
>TRBD1|TRBV2|TRBJ2-7|many
TGTGCCAGCAGCCCCTTCGGGACAGGTCTCTACGAGCAGTACTTC
CASSPFGTGLYEQYF
>-|TRBV20-1|TRBJ1-5|many
TGCAGTCTCGGTCAGCCCCAGCATTTT
CSLGQPQHF
>TRBD1|TRBV7-9|TRBJ1-6|few
TGTGCCAGCAGCCCACCAGACAGGGGGACTCATTCACCCCTCCACTTT
CASSPPDRGTHSPLHF
>-|TRBV29-1|TRBJ1-4|few
TGCAGCGCCTTGGGGGGGAATAATGAAAAACTGTTTTTT
CSALGGNNEKLFF
>-|TRBV6-2/TRBV6-3|TRBJ2-3|many
TGTGCCAGCAGAGGAGGCCAGGGAGGAGATACGCAGTATTTT
CASRGGQGGDTQYF
>-|TRBV20-1|TRBJ1-5|-
TGCAGTGCCCCAGGAAGAGCCTATAGCAATCAGCCCCAGCATTTT
CSAPGRAYSNQPQHF
>TRBD1|TRBV20-1|TRBJ1-5|few
TGCAGTGCTAGCAGACAGGGAAATCAGCCCCAGCATTTT
CSASRQGNQPQHF
>-|TRBV3-1|TRBJ2-2|-
TGTGCCAGCAGCCAAGCCTCGATTTCAGGGACCGGGGAGCTGTTTTTT
CASSQASISGTGELFF
>TRBD1|TRBV7-2|TRBJ1-4|few
TGTGCCAGCAGTCGTAGGACAGGGGGCATTGCTGCAACTAATGAAAAACTGTTTTTT
CASSRRTGGIAATNEKLFF
>-|TRBV10-3|TRBJ2-7|-
TGTGCCATCAGTGAGGGGGACGCCGGTAGCTCCTACGAGCAGTACTTC
CAISEGDAGSSYEQYF
>-|TRBV10-3|TRBJ1-2|few
TGTGCCATCAGTTGGGAGGGCAACCGCGATGGCTACACCTTC
CAISWEGNRDGYTF
>-|TRBV3-1|TRBJ2-5|many
TGTGCCAGCAGCCAACCAGTAGACCAAGAGACCCAGTACTTC
CASSQPVDQETQYF
>-|TRBV20-1|TRBJ2-1|-
TGCGGTGCTAGATCTATCAGGCGGACCTACAATGAGCAGTTCTTC
CGARSIRRTYNEQFF
>-|TRBV7-6|TRBJ1-6|-
TGTGCCAGCAGCCAAGGTCCAGATTCACCCCTCCACTTT
CASSQGPDSPLHF
>-|TRBV6-5|TRBJ2-1|many
TGTGCCAGCAGTTCCCAACCCCCAGGGGAAAGTGGCCTTTACAATGAGCAGTTCTTC
CASSSQPPGESGLYNEQFF
>-|TRBV15|TRBJ2-3|-
TGTGCCACCAGCCACCGGTCAGGCCTTGGGTCGCAGTATTTT
CATSHRSGLGSQYF
>TRBD1|TRBV6-8|TRBJ2-7|-
TGTGCCAGCAGTTATCCTCGGACAGGGGGCGCGGAGAGCTCCTACAATGAGCAGTACTTC
CASSYPRTGGAESSYNEQYF
>-|TRBV5-5|TRBJ2-3|-
TGTACCAGCAGCCGACTCAACAGGGACGGCACAGATACGCAGTATTTT
CTSSRLNRDGTDTQYF
>TRBD1|TRBV20-1|TRBJ1-1|-
TGCAGTGCTAGAGCTCCGAGACAGGGCTTCTGGAACACTGAAGCTTTCTTT
CSARAPRQGFWNTEAFF
>-|TRBV12-3/TRBV12-4|TRBJ1-5|-
TGTGCCAGCGCCGTAGGGGGGGCTCAGCCCCAGCATTTT
CASAVGGAQPQHF
>-|TRBV12-3/TRBV12-4|TRBJ2-5|many
TGTGCCAGCAGTTTGAGAGCTCAAGAGACCCAGTACTTC
CASSLRAQETQYF
>TRBD2|TRBV20-1|TRBJ2-3|few
TGCAGTGCTAGAGATGGAAGTCCAGCGGGGGGGACAGATACGCAGTATTTT
CSARDGSPAGGTDTQYF
>TRBD1|TRBV5-1|TRBJ1-5|few
TGCGCCAGCAGCTTGACAGGGGAGCATACCCAGCATTTT
CASSLTGEHTQHF
>-|TRBV5-1|TRBJ2-1|few
TGCGCCAGCAGCTTGTCGGGTCAGAGGAACAATGAGCAGTTCTTC
CASSLSGQRNNEQFF
>-|TRBV2|TRBJ2-1|many
TGTGCCAGCAGTGTATCAGGGTTCGAGCAGTTCTTC
CASSVSGFEQFF
>TRBD2|TRBV20-1|TRBJ2-7|few
TGCAGTGCTGAACAGGCTAGCGGGGGGGCCCACAATGAGCAGTACTTC
CSAEQASGGAHNEQYF
>TRBD1|TRBV20-1|TRBJ1-1|-
TGCAGTGCTATCCCACTGACAGGGGACTTTTTCTTGGACACTGAAGCTTTCTTT
CSAIPLTGDFFLDTEAFF